A single sample is the source of the 27 T cell receptor beta chains below, sequenced in a study of beta chain features in type 1 diabetes. Of the isolated RNA, all was reverse transcribed, and so the sequenced material was expressed TCRB transcripts. The table came from immunoSEQ multiplex PCR; TCRdb's copy has only in-frame clones and leaves some out. The table includes tens of thousands of clones, under 35% detected once. Sequences were obtained from stem cell memory CD4+ T cells from blood. All receptors come from a woman under 30 in good health.

V is TRBV5-6 and J is TRBJ2-7; possibly TRBD2 for D (5 bases). V was trimmed by 4 bases and J by 0 bases, leaving 20 bases between them. The germline gives CDR1 SGHDT, CDR2 YYEEEE. There are 17 residues in the CDR3. The CDR3 loop reads CASSPRSLREPSYEQYF. The CDR3 bases are TGTGCCAGCAGCCCGCGATCGTTAAGGGAGCCCTCCTACGAGCAGTACTTC.

This clone has only a few counts. The V gene is TRBV10-3, the J gene TRBJ2-2, with D perhaps matching TRBD2 (6 bases). V was shortened by 2 bases and J by 7 bases, with 11 bases between the two germline ends. This CDR3 contains 14 residues. Germline-derived CDR1 and CDR2 are ENHRY and SYGVKD. CDR3 coding DNA: TGTGCCATCAGTGAGCGGGAGTCGGTCGGGGAGCTGTTTTTT. Amino acid sequence: CAISERESVGELFF.

The rearrangement uses TRBV18 and TRBJ2-7; 9 nucleotides align to TRBD1. The CDR3 is 15 amino acids. Germline-derived CDR1 and CDR2 are KGHSH and LQKENI. The junction had 6 bases not matched to a gene; V was cut back by 4 bases and J by 2 bases. CDR3 DNA sequence: TGTGCCAGCTCACGAGGACAGGGGTTTACCTACGAGCAGTACTTC. The encoded protein is CASSRGQGFTYEQYF.

The rearrangement joins TRBV19 to TRBJ2-1; TRBD1 matches at 8 bases. V shed 1 base and J 6 bases; nucleotides not matched to a gene: 11. This CDR3 has 17 amino acids. Germline-derived CDR1 and CDR2 are LNHDA and SQIVND (reference sequence). The CDR3 loop reads CASSIVGDRGVGNEQFF. CDR3 bases: TGTGCCAGTAGTATAGTGGGAGACAGGGGAGTAGGCAATGAGCAGTTCTTC.

The chain carries TRBV6-5 and TRBJ2-4, with 12 positions matching TRBD2. Germline V gene lookup returns CDR1 MNHEY and CDR2 SVGAGI. The CDR3 extends over 13 amino acids. The V segment lost 5 bases and the J segment 7 bases; nucleotides outside the gene matches: 0. The CDR3 is CASSTSGRNIQYF. DNA of the CDR3: TGTGCCAGCAGTACTAGCGGGAGGAACATTCAGTACTTC.

The chain carries TRBV5-1 and TRBJ1-2, with 12 positions matching TRBD1. The V gene end was trimmed by 4 bases and the J gene end by 0 bases; junction bases not matched to a gene: 4. The CDR3 is made up of 16 amino acids. CDR1 is SGHRS, CDR2 YFSETQ, per germline. In nucleotides, the CDR3 is TGCGCCAGCAGCACCGGGACAGGGGGCGCTAACTATGGCTACACCTTC. Amino acids: CASSTGTGGANYGYTF.

CDR3 bases: TGTGCCAGCAGTTTTAGCGGGAGGGCCCTCTACGAGCAGTACTTC. Its translation: CASSFSGRALYEQYF. The genes are TRBV2 and TRBJ2-7, with 11 bases matching TRBD2. With 5 bases clipped from V and 3 bases from J, the junction kept 6 bases outside the gene matches. Germline V gene lookup returns CDR1 SNHLY and CDR2 FYNNEI. The CDR3 runs to 15 residues.

This clone has a handful of counts. The chain couples TRBV6-6 to TRBJ2-3; 9 positions agree with TRBD2. The CDR3 is 14 amino acids. V was pared by 6 bases and J by 6 bases, with 7 bases of the junction left unmatched. CDR1 is MNHNY, CDR2 SVGAGI, per germline (reference sequence). CDR3 bases: TGTGCCAGCAGAATTAGCGGGGGCGGGGATACGCAGTATTTT. Its translation: CASRISGGGDTQYF.

This clone was seen more than once but under ten times. V gene TRBV19 combines with J gene TRBJ2-5, with 7 bases aligning to TRBD2. V gave up 5 bases and J gave up 4 bases; unmatched junction bases: 4. The CDR3 extends over 13 amino acids. From germline, CDR1 is LNHDA and CDR2 SQIVND (reference sequence). CDR3 DNA: TGTGCCAGTAGTGTTGGCGGGGGAGAGACCCAGTACTTC. Protein: CASSVGGGETQYF.

A few counts support this clone. This sequence joins TRBV6-5 and TRBJ1-1, with D maybe TRBD1 (6 bases). The germline CDR1 and CDR2 sequences are MNHEY and SVGAGI. The CDR3 loop spans 15 amino acids. V dropped 5 bases and J dropped 3 bases, with 16 bases sitting between them. For the CDR3, the DNA is TGTGCCAGCAGTCGAGGGGGGGTCCCTTACACTGAAGCTTTCTTT. This sequence encodes CASSRGGVPYTEAFF.

A few counts support this clone. The V and J genes are TRBV5-1 and TRBJ2-7; TRBD1 might be the D (5 bases). The germline CDR1 and CDR2 sequences are SGHRS and YFSETQ. Between the trimmed V and J ends, which lost 2 bases and 6 bases, there was a span of 18 bases. This CDR3 contains 15 residues. CDR3 nucleotides: TGCGCCAGCAGCTTCACGCAGGGTAGTAGTCGCGAGCAGTACTTC. This codes for CASSFTQGSSREQYF.

This clone was recorded a few times. The V call is TRBV6-5, the J call TRBJ1-1; 8 bases agree with TRBD1. This CDR3 has 14 amino acids. Losses at the gene ends were 4 bases for V and 1 base for J; bases not matched to a gene: 2. The V gene's germline CDR1 is MNHEY and CDR2 SVGAGI. CDR3 amino acids: CASSLDRGNTEAFF. For the CDR3, the DNA is TGTGCCAGCAGTTTAGACAGGGGGAACACTGAAGCTTTCTTT.

This clone turned up a few times. CDR3 protein: CASSLMTSQETQYF. The DNA of the CDR3 is TGCGCCAGCAGCTTGATGACAAGCCAAGAGACCCAGTACTTC. The chain employs TRBV5-1 and TRBJ2-5; D is unclear. Trimming took 1 base from V and 1 from J, leaving 8 bases between them. CDR1 is SGHRS and CDR2 is YFSETQ in the germline V gene. The CDR3 has 14 residues.

The V and J genes are TRBV6-1 and TRBJ1-4; the D is unclear. CDR3 size: 15 residues. Trimming took 3 bases from V and 0 from J, leaving 8 bases between them. CDR1 and CDR2 from the germline V gene are MNHNS and SASEGT. The chain's CDR3 is CASSDGLATNEKLFF. For the CDR3, the DNA is TGTGCCAGCAGTGACGGACTTGCAACTAATGAAAAACTGTTTTTT.

The chain couples TRBV2 to TRBJ2-7, with TRBD1 matching 7 bases. Per germline, CDR1 SNHLY and CDR2 FYNNEI. This CDR3 has 14 amino acids. J gave up 1 base and V 7 bases, and 7 bases lay outside the gene matches. The CDR3 nucleotides are TGTGCCAGCAAACCGGGACAGTCATCCTACGAGCAGTACTTC. The encoded protein is CASKPGQSSYEQYF.

The table lists this clone with a few counts. This rearrangement joins TRBV7-9 to TRBJ1-1; possibly TRBD1 for D (5 bases). The CDR3 length is 15 residues. With 0 bases removed from V and 8 bases from J, the gap between germline ends came to 16 bases. The germline CDR1 and CDR2 sequences are SEHNR and FQNEAQ (reference sequence). The CDR3 nucleotides are TGTGCCAGCAGCTTAGCTGTTTCAGGGATTACCGAAGCTTTCTTT. Amino acid sequence: CASSLAVSGITEAFF.

Only a few counts were recorded for this clone. The V gene is TRBV5-5, the J gene TRBJ2-1, with TRBD2 matching over 8 bases. V shed 0 bases and J 2 bases; nucleotides not matched to a gene: 7. This CDR3 has 17 residues. Germline lookup yields CDR1 SGHKS and CDR2 YYEKEE (reference sequence). The CDR3 DNA reads as TGTGCCAGCAGCTTGGGGACGGCGGGGGGAGCCTACAATGAGCAGTTCTTC. Amino acid sequence: CASSLGTAGGAYNEQFF. The full variable domain, in which reference TRBV5-5 and TRBJ2-1 provide the parts outside the CDR3, is DAGVTQSPTHLIKTRGQQVTLRCSPISGHKSVSWYQQVLGQGPQFIFQYYEKEERGRGNFPDRFSARQFPNYSSELNVNALLLGDSALYLCASSLGTAGGAYNEQFFGPGTRLTVL.

This chain connects TRBV6-5 to TRBJ1-5, with 9 positions matching TRBD1. Germline V gene lookup returns CDR1 MNHEY and CDR2 SVGAGI. The CDR3 totals 15 residues. Losses at the gene ends were 4 bases for V and 2 bases for J; bases not matched to a gene: 3. The CDR3: CASSWTGEGNQPQHF. The DNA of the CDR3 is TGTGCCAGCAGTTGGACAGGGGAGGGCAATCAGCCCCAGCATTTT.

In this sample, this clone turned up a few times. The chain is built from TRBV6-5 and TRBJ1-1; 7 bases fit TRBD1. Germline CDR1 reads MNHEY; CDR2 reads SVGAGI. V shed 6 bases, J shed 9 bases, and the junction held 4 bases outside the gene matches. The length of the CDR3 is 11 residues. CDR3 in amino acids: CASSTTGKAFF. DNA of the CDR3: TGTGCCAGCAGCACGACAGGGAAAGCTTTCTTT.

Concerning this clone: Germline and junction disagree at one end, which may indicate a read error. The V and J genes are TRBV5-1 and TRBJ2-1; D remains ambiguous. CDR3 length equals 11 residues. From germline, CDR1 is SGHRS and CDR2 YFSETQ. CDR3 in amino acids: CASSSFNEQFF. CDR3 in DNA: TGCGCCAGCAGCTCCTTCAATGAGCAGTTCTTC.

This clone was counted between two and nine times. The rearrangement links TRBV10-3 to TRBJ2-6, with D possibly being TRBD2 (5 bases). This CDR3 region has 19 residues. V was clipped by 0 bases and J by 0 bases, with 15 bases between them. The germline gives CDR1 ENHRY, CDR2 SYGVKD. Here the CDR3 reads CAISESGGRLFSGANVLTF. The CDR3 nucleotides are TGTGCCATCAGTGAGTCAGGAGGCAGGTTATTCTCTGGGGCCAACGTCCTGACTTTC.

DNA for the CDR3: TGTGCCAGCAGCCCCGGACAGGGGGCTCAAGTGCCCTATGGCTACACCTTC. Translating gives CASSPGQGAQVPYGYTF. V gene TRBV5-4 combines with J gene TRBJ1-2; 11 nucleotides align to TRBD1. V was clipped by 4 bases and J by 4 bases; unmatched bases: 12. Germline loops: CDR1 SGHNT, CDR2 YYREEE (reference sequence). The CDR3 has 17 amino acids.

This clone was counted only a few times. The chain carries TRBV19 and TRBJ2-6; D call uncertain. The CDR3 spans 14 residues. Trimming shortened V by 8 bases and J by 0 bases, and 8 bases separated the two germline ends. Germline CDR1 LNHDA, CDR2 SQIVND (reference sequence). CDR3 coding DNA: TGTGCCAGTGTCGACACCTCTGGGGCCAACGTCCTGACTTTC. It is translated as CASVDTSGANVLTF.

The sample holds a few counts of this clone. The genes are TRBV5-1 and TRBJ1-5, with D unresolved. The V gene lost 2 bases and the J gene lost 2 bases, with 8 bases spanning the gap. This CDR3 has 14 residues. The germline gives CDR1 SGHRS, CDR2 YFSETQ. The CDR3 sequence is CASSLSAGNQPQHF. The DNA of the CDR3 is TGCGCCAGCAGCTTATCGGCGGGCAATCAGCCCCAGCATTTT.

This clone occurred a few times. This sequence joins TRBV5-1 and TRBJ2-7, with D possibly being TRBD1 (8 bases). CDR1 is SGHRS and CDR2 is YFSETQ in the germline V gene. There are 14 residues in the CDR3. With 0 bases removed from V and 5 bases from J, the gap between germline ends came to 12 bases. In DNA form, the CDR3 reads TGCGCCAGCAGCTTGGGACAGGGGAGGGACGAGCAGTACTTC. It is translated as CASSLGQGRDEQYF.

The genes are TRBV9 and TRBJ2-3; D is uncertain. Germline loops: CDR1 SGDLS, CDR2 YYNGEE. The CDR3 runs to 15 residues. V was clipped by 0 bases and J by 2 bases, with 10 bases between them. CDR3 region: CASSVDPSVTDTQYF. The CDR3 DNA sequence: TGTGCCAGCAGCGTAGACCCAAGCGTCACAGATACGCAGTATTTT.

The V call is TRBV7-3, the J call TRBJ2-3, with TRBD2 identical over 10 bases. With 7 bases clipped from V and 5 bases from J, the junction kept 24 bases outside the gene matches. CDR3 length equals 20 residues. Germline values: CDR1 SGHTA, CDR2 FQGTGA. For the CDR3, the DNA is TGTGCCAGCAAAGGCCAGGGGCCGATGGGGCTAGCGGGAGTGGAAGATACGCAGTATTTT. Translation: CASKGQGPMGLAGVEDTQYF.